This record covers a single T cell receptor beta chain. Its antigen remains unidentified. This entry comes from a study of OX40 agonist ivuxolimab in advanced cancers. Study background: Ivuxolimab was delivered to patients intravenously every 2 weeks at doses spanning 0.01 to 10 mg/kg. Two cutaneous melanoma patients and one hepatocellular carcinoma patient, three in all, had partial responses. Study outcomes and limitations: At doses 0.1 to 3.0 mg/kg, CD4+ and CD8+ clones expanded.

No patient had autoimmune disease or received systemic immunosuppression. Assay: immunoSEQ multiplex PCR; the TCRdb copy retains only in-frame clones and omits some. The data contain some 100,000 clones, approximately 86% of them singletons. From germline, CDR1 is SGHKS and CDR2 YYEKEE (reference sequence). V lost 4 bases, J lost 6 bases, and 5 bases stayed unmatched. The CDR3 is 13 residues long. The material was CD4+ or CD8+ T cells sorted from blood, obtained in a trial of the OX40 agonist ivuxolimab. This TCR derives from an adult with an advanced solid tumor such as melanoma, head and neck, liver or kidney cancer. This rearrangement joins TRBV5-5 to TRBJ2-7, with TRBD1 identical over 9 bases. CDR3 amino acids: CASSRTGDAEQYF. CDR3 nucleotides: TGTGCCAGCAGCCGGACAGGGGATGCCGAGCAGTACTTC.